Shown below are 23 T cell receptor beta chains from a single sample sequenced in a study of Ad26.COV2.S vaccination and SARS-CoV-2 variants. Produced via immunoSEQ multiplex PCR; TCRdb's table is partial and in-frame only. The sample has 300,000 to 400,000 clones; approximately 86% are singletons. As for treatment: some 20 received Ad26.COV2.S at low or high dose, single or two shots; roughly 5 received placebo; per-sample allocation not given. Sampling was done on day 63 after the first vaccine or placebo injection. The source material was peripheral blood, sampled in a trial of Ad26.COV2.S vaccine versus placebo. These TCRs come from a person between 18 and 65 years old who received the Ad26.COV2.S COVID-19 vaccine or a placebo.

This chain uses TRBV5-6 with TRBJ2-1; D gene uncertain. The germline CDR1 and CDR2 sequences are SGHDT and YYEEEE. The CDR3 spans 14 residues. The germline V and J ends were trimmed by 0 bases and 3 bases, with 7 bases remaining between them. The CDR3, as DNA: TGTGCCAGCAGCTTGGGAGTCAGCTACAATGAGCAGTTCTTC. Its translation is CASSLGVSYNEQFF.

This chain uses TRBV11-2 with TRBJ2-7; D remains unclear. The CDR3 totals 13 residues. CDR1 is SGHAT, CDR2 FQNNGV, per germline. V was cut by 1 base and J by 5 bases, with 9 bases left in between. This chain's CDR3 is CASSLGWVNEQYF. CDR3 DNA: TGTGCCAGCAGCTTAGGGTGGGTAAACGAGCAGTACTTC.

The chain is built from TRBV28 and TRBJ1-2, with a tentative D call TRBD1 (5 bases). The CDR3 loop spans 14 amino acids. V lost 4 bases and J lost 0, with 9 bases in between. In germline, CDR1 is MDHEN, CDR2 SYDVKM. The CDR3 DNA reads TGTGCCAGCAGTTATGGGGCAGCTAACTATGGCTACACCTTC. This codes for CASSYGAANYGYTF.

The V call is TRBV6-2 or TRBV6-3, the J call TRBJ1-5, with 7 bases identical to TRBD1. The junction had 7 bases not matched to a gene; V was cut back by 2 bases and J by 0 bases. The germline CDR1 and CDR2 sequences are MNHEY and SVGEGT. The CDR3 extends over 17 amino acids. CDR3 sequence (DNA): TGTGCCAGCAGTTACGGACAGGCGATATATAGCAATCAGCCCCAGCATTTT. Translation: CASSYGQAIYSNQPQHF.

The J gene is TRBJ1-1, the V gene TRBV7-2; D gene unclear. The CDR3 sequence is 13 residues long. Germline lookup yields CDR1 SGHTA and CDR2 FQGNSA. V was clipped by 5 bases and J by 0 bases, with 7 bases between them. The CDR3 DNA reads as TGTGCCAGCAGCATAAGCCTGAACACTGAAGCTTTCTTT. Protein: CASSISLNTEAFF.

The J gene is TRBJ2-1, the V gene TRBV24-1; 12 bases fit TRBD2. Per the germline V gene, CDR1 is KGHDR and CDR2 is SFDVKD. V lost 4 bases and J lost 4; bases outside the gene matches: 7. This CDR3 has 17 residues. The CDR3 DNA reads as TGTGCCACCAGTGAGGCCACCGGGACTAGCGGGTACAATGAGCAGTTCTTC. Its translation: CATSEATGTSGYNEQFF.

The J gene is TRBJ2-1, the V gene TRBV30; 9 nucleotides match TRBD2. The CDR3 contains 14 residues. Trimming took 2 bases from V and 8 from J; bases not matched to a gene: 7. CDR1 and CDR2 (germline): GTSNPN, SVGIG (reference sequence). The CDR3 DNA reads TGTGCCTGGAGTTCGGCTAGCGGGAACCATGAGCAGTTCTTC. Translation: CAWSSASGNHEQFF.

The chain uses TRBV7-2 and TRBJ1-2, with TRBD1 matching 7 bases. Per the germline V gene, CDR1 is SGHTA and CDR2 is FQGNSA. The CDR3 runs to 13 residues. The ends lost 7 bases at V and 7 bases at J; junction bases unmatched: 9. In DNA, the CDR3 is TGTGCCAGCACCCCGAGACAGGGTTCTGGCTACACCTTC. It translates to CASTPRQGSGYTF.

CDR3 loop: CASSLERAWNQPQHF. The CDR3 DNA reads TGTGCCAGCAGTTTAGAAAGGGCATGGAATCAGCCCCAGCATTTT. J is TRBJ1-5 and V is TRBV28; D remains unclear. CDR1 is MDHEN, CDR2 SYDVKM, per germline. The V and J ends lost 2 bases and 4 bases respectively, with 12 bases between them. This CDR3 is 15 amino acids long.

The chain uses TRBV7-2 and TRBJ1-1, with D possibly being TRBD1 (5 bases). Trimming removed 3 bases from V and 1 base from J, with 6 bases in between. Per germline, CDR1 SGHTA and CDR2 FQGNSA. The CDR3 runs to 13 residues. The CDR3 loop reads CASSFGANTEAFF. The CDR3, as DNA: TGTGCCAGCAGCTTCGGGGCGAACACTGAAGCTTTCTTT.

This chain links TRBV3-1 (or the pseudogene TRBV3-2) with TRBJ2-5, with 7 bases fitting TRBD2. Germline V lookup: CDR1 LGHDT, CDR2 YNNKEL (reference sequence). The CDR3 totals 19 residues. V lost 0 bases to trimming and J lost 7 bases; unmatched junction nucleotides: 20. The CDR3 DNA is TGTGCCAGCAGCCAAGAAAGGGGTTTGACTAGCTCCCGACCAGTGACCCAGTACTTC. Translating it yields CASSQERGLTSSRPVTQYF.

This chain uses TRBV7-9 with TRBJ1-4; D ambiguous. Trimming took off 4 bases at V and 3 bases at J, with 9 bases between the two ends. CDR3 length: 14 residues. CDR1 and CDR2 (germline): SEHNR, FQNEAQ (reference sequence). The DNA of the CDR3 is TGTGCCAGCAGCTACCATGGGGCTAATGAAAAACTGTTTTTT. It translates to CASSYHGANEKLFF.

The V and J genes are TRBV5-1 and TRBJ2-1; weak D call: TRBD1 (6 bases). Between the trimmed V and J ends, which lost 2 bases and 5 bases, there was a span of 14 bases. Germline V lookup: CDR1 SGHRS, CDR2 YFSETQ. This CDR3 is 15 amino acids long. The CDR3 region is CASSLTGFYDNEQFF. For the CDR3, the DNA is TGCGCCAGCAGCTTAACAGGGTTTTACGACAATGAGCAGTTCTTC.

CDR3 sequence reads: CASRARDRFYGYTF. The CDR3 DNA reads TGTGCCAGCAGAGCCCGGGACAGGTTCTATGGCTACACCTTC. The gene calls are TRBV6-5 and TRBJ1-2; 8 nucleotides agree with TRBD1. The CDR3 spans 14 residues. Germline CDR1 and CDR2: MNHEY and SVGAGI. Unmatched junction bases numbered 7, after V lost 6 bases and J lost 4 bases.

The CDR3 here is CASSPGLAGGVEQFF. DNA for the CDR3: TGTGCCAGCAGTCCCGGTCTAGCGGGAGGTGTTGAGCAGTTCTTC. V and J are TRBV28 and TRBJ2-1; 11 bases match TRBD2. The CDR3 is made up of 15 amino acids. The germline CDR1 and CDR2 sequences are MDHEN and SYDVKM. V gave up 5 bases and J gave up 9 bases; unmatched junction bases: 9.

Only a few counts were recorded for this clone. This specimen includes other DNA sequences encoding the same CDR3. The rearrangement links TRBV10-3 to TRBJ2-6, with 11 nucleotides matching TRBD1. Germline loops: CDR1 ENHRY, CDR2 SYGVKD. The CDR3 has 16 residues. V gave up 11 bases and J gave up 0 bases; unmatched junction bases: 6. CDR3 DNA: TGTGCCTCCGGGACAGGGGGAAACTCTGGGGCCAACGTCCTGACTTTC. This translates into CASGTGGNSGANVLTF.

The chain carries TRBV13 and TRBJ2-2; tentatively, D is TRBD2 (6 bases). Trimming removed 6 bases at V and 1 base at J, with 15 bases between. This CDR3 region has 16 residues. Germline values: CDR1 PRHDT, CDR2 FYEKMQ (reference sequence). The CDR3: CASSQEGLLNTGELFF. CDR3 nucleotides: TGTGCCAGCAGTCAGGAGGGACTCTTGAACACCGGGGAGCTGTTTTTT.

This rearrangement joins TRBV2 to TRBJ2-5; 8 nucleotides line up with TRBD2. The trim removed 1 base at V and 0 bases at J, leaving 7 bases unmatched. The CDR3 extends over 17 amino acids. Looked up from germline, CDR1 is SNHLY and CDR2 is FYNNEI. CDR3 bases: TGTGCCAGCAGTGAAGGGGTTAGCGGGGAACACCAAGAGACCCAGTACTTC. Protein product: CASSEGVSGEHQETQYF.

This rearrangement joins TRBV6-2 or TRBV6-3 to TRBJ2-7; perhaps TRBD2 as D (5 bases). The CDR3 length is 14 residues. The germline gives CDR1 MNHEY, CDR2 SVGEGT. V was cut by 4 bases and J by 7 bases, with 17 bases left in between. CDR3 sequence: CASSSTAPWREQYF. In DNA, the CDR3 is TGTGCCAGCAGTTCTACGGCGCCTTGGAGGGAGCAGTACTTC.

This chain joins TRBV30 and TRBJ1-2, with 7 bases fitting TRBD1. With V trimmed by 3 bases and J by 4 bases, 5 bases remained unmatched. Germline V gene data show CDR1 as GTSNPN and CDR2 as SVGIG (reference sequence). This CDR3 is built from 13 residues. In nucleotides, the CDR3 is TGTGCCTGGAGCGATGACAGGGCCTATGGCTACACCTTC. This translates into CAWSDDRAYGYTF.

The chain links TRBV27 to TRBJ2-3; the D is unclear. CDR3 length: 16 residues. Trimming cost V 2 bases and J 2 bases, with 14 bases left between them. Germline CDR1 and CDR2: MNHEY and SMNVEV (reference sequence). CDR3 in amino acids: CASSLSSSQLTDTQYF. The CDR3 DNA reads TGTGCCAGCAGTTTAAGCTCGTCGCAGCTCACAGATACGCAGTATTTT.

The chain recombines TRBV7-2 with TRBJ2-3, with 8 positions matching TRBD1. Germline V lookup: CDR1 SGHTA, CDR2 FQGNSA. With 5 bases clipped from V and 8 bases from J, the junction kept 12 bases outside the gene matches. The CDR3 loop spans 15 amino acids. The DNA for the CDR3 is TGTGCCAGCAGCCCATCAGGACAGGGAGATCGTACGCAGTATTTT. Translating gives CASSPSGQGDRTQYF. The variable domain in full, completed from reference TRBV7-2 and TRBJ2-3, reads GAGVSQSPSNKVTEKGKDVELRCDPISGHTALYWYRQSLGQGLEFLIYFQGNSAPDKSGLPSDRFSAERTGGSVSTLTIQRTQQEDSAVYLCASSPSGQGDRTQYFGPGTRLTVL.

The genes are TRBV18 and TRBJ1-2, with 9 positions matching TRBD1. The germline CDR1 and CDR2 sequences are KGHSH and LQKENI. After removal of 3 bases from V and 4 bases from J, the junction contained 6 bases not matched to a gene. The CDR3 is 15 amino acids. The CDR3 loop reads CASSPGTGPSYGYTF. The CDR3 bases are TGTGCCAGCTCACCTGGGACAGGGCCGTCCTATGGCTACACCTTC.